Each of the 4 T cell receptor beta chains below was sequenced from the same sample in a study of early T cells in non-severe SARS-CoV-2 infection. In TCRdb, the 5' RACE reads were re-called with MiXCR into one record per CDR3 protein. The sample has about 38,000 distinct CDR3 sequences; around 7% are singletons. Sequenced material: whole blood, taken at baseline. The source of these receptors is an adult who was a healthcare worker with PCR-confirmed SARS-CoV-2 infection or an uninfected control (not recorded which).

The rearrangement joins TRBV5-1 to TRBJ2-7, with 10 bases identical to TRBD1. Losses at the gene ends were 3 bases for V and 6 bases for J; bases not matched to a gene: 3. CDR1 SGHRS and CDR2 YFSETQ come from the germline V gene. This CDR3 spans 13 amino acids. The CDR3 DNA follows: TGCGCCAGCAGCTGGGGACAGGGGAGCGAGCAGTACTTC. It encodes CASSWGQGSEQYF.

This clonotype was seen a few times. The chain couples TRBV20-1 to TRBJ1-3; D call uncertain. Germline CDR1 is DFQATT and CDR2 is SNEGSKA (reference sequence). V was clipped by 0 bases and J by 2 bases, with 17 bases between them. The CDR3 totals 17 residues. CDR3 nucleotides: TGCAGTGCTAGAGATTTTAGCAGAGGGCCGACTGGAAACACCATATATTTT. Protein: CSARDFSRGPTGNTIYF.

The chain recombines TRBV2 with TRBJ2-3; 11 nucleotides align to TRBD2. V lost 6 bases, J lost 3 bases, and 17 bases stayed unmatched. Germline assignment: CDR1 SNHLY and CDR2 FYNNEI. This CDR3 comprises 19 residues. The CDR3 DNA follows: TGTGCCAGCAGGGACCCCGGAATAGCGGGAGGGCGAAGAACAGATACGCAGTATTTT. This gives the protein CASRDPGIAGGRRTDTQYF.

V gene TRBV20-1 combines with J gene TRBJ2-1; 7 nucleotides align to TRBD2. V gave up 3 bases and J gave up 5 bases; unmatched junction bases: 1. CDR3 size: 12 residues. Per the germline V gene, CDR1 is DFQATT and CDR2 is SNEGSKA (reference sequence). Here the CDR3 reads CSASLADNEQFF. DNA of the CDR3: TGCAGTGCTAGCCTAGCGGACAATGAGCAGTTCTTC.